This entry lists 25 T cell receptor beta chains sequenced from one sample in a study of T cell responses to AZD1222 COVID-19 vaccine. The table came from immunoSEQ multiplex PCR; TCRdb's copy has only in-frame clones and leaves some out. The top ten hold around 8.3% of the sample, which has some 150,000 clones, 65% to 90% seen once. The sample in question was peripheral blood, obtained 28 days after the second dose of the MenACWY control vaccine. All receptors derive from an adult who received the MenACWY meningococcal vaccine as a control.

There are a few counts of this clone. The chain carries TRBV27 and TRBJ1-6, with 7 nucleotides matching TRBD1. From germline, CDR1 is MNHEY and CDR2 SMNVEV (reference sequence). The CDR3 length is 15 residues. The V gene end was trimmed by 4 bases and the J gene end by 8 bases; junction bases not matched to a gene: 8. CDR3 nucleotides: TGTGCCAGCAGTTCAGGACAGGCCGCCCATTCACCCCTCCACTTT. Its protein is CASSSGQAAHSPLHF.

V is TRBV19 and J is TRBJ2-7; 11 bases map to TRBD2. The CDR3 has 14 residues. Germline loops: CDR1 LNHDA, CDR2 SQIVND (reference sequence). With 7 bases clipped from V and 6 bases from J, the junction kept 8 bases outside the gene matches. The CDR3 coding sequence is TGTGCCAGTAACCCGGGACTAGCGGTTCCCGAGCAGTACTTC. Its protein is CASNPGLAVPEQYF.

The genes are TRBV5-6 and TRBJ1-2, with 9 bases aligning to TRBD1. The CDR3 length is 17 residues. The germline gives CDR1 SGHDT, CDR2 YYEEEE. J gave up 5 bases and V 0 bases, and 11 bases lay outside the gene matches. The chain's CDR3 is CASSLDRGPGADYGYTF. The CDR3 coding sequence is TGTGCCAGCAGCTTGGACAGGGGGCCGGGGGCGGATTATGGCTACACCTTC.

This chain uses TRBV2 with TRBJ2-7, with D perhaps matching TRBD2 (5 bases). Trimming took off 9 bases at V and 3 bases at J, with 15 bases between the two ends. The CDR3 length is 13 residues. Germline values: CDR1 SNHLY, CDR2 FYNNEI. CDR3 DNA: TGTGCCAGTCAGGCAGGACTCAACTACGAGCAGTACGTC. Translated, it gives CASQAGLNYEQYV.

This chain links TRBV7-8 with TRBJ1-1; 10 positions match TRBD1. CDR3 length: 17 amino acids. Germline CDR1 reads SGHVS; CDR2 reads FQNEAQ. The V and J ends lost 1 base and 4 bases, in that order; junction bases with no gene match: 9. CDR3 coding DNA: TGTGCCAGCAGCTTAGTAGGACAGGGGGAGTATGGCACTGAAGCTTTCTTT. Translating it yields CASSLVGQGEYGTEAFF. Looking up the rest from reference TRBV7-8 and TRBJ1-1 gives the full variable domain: GAGVSQSPRYKVAKRGQDVALRCDPISGHVSLFWYQQALGQGPEFLTYFQNEAQLDKSGLPSDRFFAERPEGSVSTLKIQRTQQEDSAVYLCASSLVGQGEYGTEAFFGQGTRLTVV.

CDR3 sequence: CASSERLAGYNEQFF. CDR3 in DNA: TGTGCCAGCAGTGAAAGACTAGCGGGATACAATGAGCAGTTCTTC. The V gene is TRBV2, the J gene TRBJ2-1; TRBD2 matches at 11 bases. V lost 2 bases and J lost 4; bases outside the gene matches: 1. Germline CDR1 is SNHLY and CDR2 is FYNNEI. CDR3 length: 15 amino acids.

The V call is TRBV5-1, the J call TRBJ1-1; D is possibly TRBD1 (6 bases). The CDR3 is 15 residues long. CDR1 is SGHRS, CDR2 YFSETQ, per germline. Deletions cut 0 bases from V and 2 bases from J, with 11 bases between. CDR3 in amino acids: CASSLVGQSNTEAFF. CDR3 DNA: TGCGCCAGCAGCTTGGTTGGACAGAGCAACACTGAAGCTTTCTTT.

CDR3 DNA sequence: TGTGCCAGCAGCCTTGACAGGGGATATGGCTACACCTTC. This codes for CASSLDRGYGYTF. The gene calls are TRBV12-3 or TRBV12-4 and TRBJ1-2; TRBD1 matches 8 bases. The CDR3 covers 13 residues. The ends lost 6 bases at V and 5 bases at J; junction bases unmatched: 5.

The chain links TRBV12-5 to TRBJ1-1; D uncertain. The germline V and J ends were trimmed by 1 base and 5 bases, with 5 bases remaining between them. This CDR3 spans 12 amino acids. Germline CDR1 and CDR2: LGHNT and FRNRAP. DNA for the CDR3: TGTGCTAGTGGTTTGGGGTGGACTGAAGCTTTCTTT. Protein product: CASGLGWTEAFF. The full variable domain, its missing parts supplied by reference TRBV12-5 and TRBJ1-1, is DARVTQTPRHKVTEMGQEVTMRCQPILGHNTVFWYRQTMMQGLELLAYFRNRAPLDDSGMPKDRFSAEMPDATLATLKIQPSEPRDSAVYFCASGLGWTEAFFGQGTRLTVV.

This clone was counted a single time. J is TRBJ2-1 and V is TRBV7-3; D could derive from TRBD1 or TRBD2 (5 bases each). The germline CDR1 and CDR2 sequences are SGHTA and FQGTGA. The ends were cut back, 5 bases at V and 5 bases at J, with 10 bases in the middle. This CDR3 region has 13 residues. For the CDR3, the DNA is TGTGCCAGCAGCGGCCAGGGAGACAATGAGCAGTTCTTC. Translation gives CASSGQGDNEQFF.

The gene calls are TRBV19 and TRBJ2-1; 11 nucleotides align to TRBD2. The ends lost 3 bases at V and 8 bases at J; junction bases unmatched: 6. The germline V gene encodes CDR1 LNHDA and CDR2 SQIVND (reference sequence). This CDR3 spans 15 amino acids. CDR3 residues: CASSMGLAGGDEQFF. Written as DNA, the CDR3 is TGTGCCAGTAGTATGGGTTTAGCGGGAGGGGATGAGCAGTTCTTC.

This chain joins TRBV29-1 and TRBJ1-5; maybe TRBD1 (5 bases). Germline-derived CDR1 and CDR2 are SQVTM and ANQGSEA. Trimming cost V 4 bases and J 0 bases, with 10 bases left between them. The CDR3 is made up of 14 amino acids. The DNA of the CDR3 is TGCAGCGTTGTCCTAGACAGTAGCAATCAGCCCCAGCATTTT. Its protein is CSVVLDSSNQPQHF.

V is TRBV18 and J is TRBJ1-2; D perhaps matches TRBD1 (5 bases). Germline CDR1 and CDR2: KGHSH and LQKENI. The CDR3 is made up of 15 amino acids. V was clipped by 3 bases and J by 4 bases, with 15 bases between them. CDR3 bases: TGTGCCAGCTCACCTACCGGGCCGGGGGGCTATGGCTACACCTTC. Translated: CASSPTGPGGYGYTF.

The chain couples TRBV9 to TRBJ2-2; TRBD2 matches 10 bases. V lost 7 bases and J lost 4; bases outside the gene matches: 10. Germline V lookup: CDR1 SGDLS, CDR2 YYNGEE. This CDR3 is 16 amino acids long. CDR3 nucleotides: TGTGCCAGCTCTAGCGGGAGTTGGTCTGTCACCGGGGAGCTGTTTTTT. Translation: CASSSGSWSVTGELFF.

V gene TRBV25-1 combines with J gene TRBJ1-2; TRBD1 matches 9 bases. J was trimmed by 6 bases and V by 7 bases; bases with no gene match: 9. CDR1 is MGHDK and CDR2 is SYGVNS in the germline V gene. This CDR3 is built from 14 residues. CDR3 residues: CASKDPDRGNGYTF. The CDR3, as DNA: TGTGCCAGCAAAGATCCGGACAGGGGAAATGGCTACACCTTC.

The CDR3 nucleotides are TGTGCCAGCAGGTATGGGGCGCGGAATGAAAAACTGTTTTTT. Translated, it gives CASRYGARNEKLFF. V and J are TRBV28 and TRBJ1-4; the D gene is possibly TRBD1 (5 bases). CDR3 length equals 14 residues. Trimming removed 6 bases from V and 5 bases from J, with 13 bases in between. Germline CDR1 is MDHEN and CDR2 is SYDVKM.

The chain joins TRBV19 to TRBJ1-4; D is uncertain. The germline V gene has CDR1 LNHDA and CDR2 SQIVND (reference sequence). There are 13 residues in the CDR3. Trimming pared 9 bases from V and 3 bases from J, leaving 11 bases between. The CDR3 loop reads CASGARPNEKLFF. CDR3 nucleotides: TGTGCCAGCGGTGCACGGCCTAATGAAAAACTGTTTTTT.

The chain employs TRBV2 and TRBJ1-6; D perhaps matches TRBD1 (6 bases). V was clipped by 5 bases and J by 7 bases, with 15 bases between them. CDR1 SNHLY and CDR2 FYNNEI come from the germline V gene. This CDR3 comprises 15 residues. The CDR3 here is CASSREQGMNSPLHF. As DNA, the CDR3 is TGTGCCAGCAGTAGAGAACAGGGTATGAATTCACCCCTCCACTTT.

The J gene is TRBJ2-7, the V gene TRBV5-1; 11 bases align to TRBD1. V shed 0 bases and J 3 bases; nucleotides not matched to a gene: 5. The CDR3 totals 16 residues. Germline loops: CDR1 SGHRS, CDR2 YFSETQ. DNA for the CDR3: TGCGCCAGCAGCTTGGCCGGACAGGGGGCTAACTACGAGCAGTACTTC. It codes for CASSLAGQGANYEQYF.

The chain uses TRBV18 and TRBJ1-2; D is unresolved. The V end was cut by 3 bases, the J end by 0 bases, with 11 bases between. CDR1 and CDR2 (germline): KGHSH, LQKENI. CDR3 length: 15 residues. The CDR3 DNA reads TGTGCCAGCTCACCCGCCGGGAGGACTAACTATGGCTACACCTTC. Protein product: CASSPAGRTNYGYTF.

The CDR3 region is CASSFRTGVDQPQHF. CDR3 DNA: TGTGCCAGCAGTTTCCGGACAGGGGTAGATCAGCCCCAGCATTTT. The gene calls are TRBV27 and TRBJ1-5; 9 bases line up with TRBD1. The CDR3 covers 15 residues. After removal of 3 bases from V and 5 bases from J, the junction contained 5 bases not matched to a gene. Germline loops: CDR1 MNHEY, CDR2 SMNVEV (reference sequence).

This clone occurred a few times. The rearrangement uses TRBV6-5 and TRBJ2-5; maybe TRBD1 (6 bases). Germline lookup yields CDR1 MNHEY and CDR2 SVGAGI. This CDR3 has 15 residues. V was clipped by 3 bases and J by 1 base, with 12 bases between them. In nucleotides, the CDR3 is TGTGCCAGCAGTTATTACAGGGACCCCCAAGAGACCCAGTACTTC. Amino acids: CASSYYRDPQETQYF.

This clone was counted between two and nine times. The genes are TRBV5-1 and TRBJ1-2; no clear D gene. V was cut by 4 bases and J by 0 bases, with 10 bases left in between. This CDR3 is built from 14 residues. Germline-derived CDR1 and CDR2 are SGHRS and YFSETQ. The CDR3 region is CASSLDTPNYGYTF. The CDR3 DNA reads TGCGCCAGCAGCCTAGACACCCCTAACTATGGCTACACCTTC.

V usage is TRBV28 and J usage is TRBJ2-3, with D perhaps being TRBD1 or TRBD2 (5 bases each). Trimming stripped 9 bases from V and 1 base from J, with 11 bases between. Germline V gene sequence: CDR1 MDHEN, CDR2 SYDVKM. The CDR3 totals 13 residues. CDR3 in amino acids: CASEGPGTDTQYF. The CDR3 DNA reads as TGTGCCAGTGAGGGGCCCGGCACAGATACGCAGTATTTT.

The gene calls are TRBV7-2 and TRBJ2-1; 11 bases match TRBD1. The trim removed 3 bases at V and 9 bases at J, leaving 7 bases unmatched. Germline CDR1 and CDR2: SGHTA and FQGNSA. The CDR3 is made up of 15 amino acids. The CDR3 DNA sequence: TGTGCCAGCAGCTTCGCGGACAGGGGGCGTAGTGAGCAGTTCTTC. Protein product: CASSFADRGRSEQFF.